These 28 T cell receptor beta chains were all obtained from the same sample, sequenced in a study of CD8 T cells in ankylosing spondylitis. Antigen specificity for these receptors is unknown. Each CDR3 protein is one row after TCRdb ran MiXCR on the 5' RACE reads. The sample records 700,000 to 1,000,000 distinct CDR3 sequences, approximately 10% being singletons. General study points: Ankylosing spondylitis blood appeared to be characterized by a TCR beta motif of 8 or 9 highly homologous variants.

Sequenced material: blood, either unsorted or a sorted T cell fraction (not recorded which). These receptors all stem from a male donor with ankylosing spondylitis.

This rearrangement joins TRBV2 to TRBJ1-1, with 7 nucleotides matching TRBD1. The CDR3 has 13 amino acids. V lost 8 bases to trimming and J lost 2 bases; unmatched junction nucleotides: 5. Germline V lookup: CDR1 SNHLY, CDR2 FYNNEI. The CDR3 here is CASGGTANTEAFF. As DNA, the CDR3 is TGTGCCAGCGGGGGGACAGCAAACACTGAAGCTTTCTTT.

This chain joins TRBV6-1 and TRBJ2-5, with 14 nucleotides matching TRBD2. The CDR3 extends over 15 amino acids. V trimming: 8 bases; J trimming: 4 bases; junction bases outside the gene matches: 6. Germline CDR1 reads MNHNS; CDR2 reads SASEGT. The DNA of the CDR3 is TGTGCCAGCCGCCGACTAGCGGGAGGGGGAGAGACCCAGTACTTC. Translation: CASRRLAGGGETQYF.

This chain connects TRBV6-5 to TRBJ1-2; no definite D call. The CDR3 covers 14 residues. The V gene's germline CDR1 is MNHEY and CDR2 SVGAGI. The V end lost 0 bases, the J end lost 8 bases, and 13 bases lay between the germline ends. CDR3 amino acids: CASSYSRLATGYTF. The CDR3 nucleotides read TGTGCCAGCAGTTACTCGAGGCTGGCAACCGGCTACACCTTC.

This chain connects TRBV5-1 to TRBJ2-3, with 8 bases aligning to TRBD1. This CDR3 has 16 amino acids. V was clipped by 0 bases and J by 4 bases; unmatched bases: 7. Germline V gene data show CDR1 as SGHRS and CDR2 as YFSETQ. For the CDR3, the DNA is TGCGCCAGCAGCTTGGTGGCAGGGGGCGCCCCAGATACGCAGTATTTT. Its protein product is CASSLVAGGAPDTQYF.

This clonotype was counted only a few times. The chain employs TRBV11-1 and TRBJ2-2; 9 positions match TRBD2. The CDR3 extends over 19 amino acids. V trimming: 5 bases; J trimming: 4 bases; junction bases outside the gene matches: 17. In germline, CDR1 is SGHAT, CDR2 FQDESV (reference sequence). The CDR3 DNA reads TGTGCCAGCAGCCTAAGCTCACTTAGCGGGAGAGGAGGCACCGGGGAGCTGTTTTTT. It encodes CASSLSSLSGRGGTGELFF.

This clonotype was picked up a small number of times. The rearrangement links TRBV10-3 to TRBJ2-7, with 10 bases that match TRBD1. The CDR3 length is 16 residues. Per the germline V gene, CDR1 is ENHRY and CDR2 is SYGVKD. With 2 bases clipped from V and 5 bases from J, the junction kept 9 bases outside the gene matches. The CDR3 bases are TGTGCCATCAGTGAGAGAGTGACAGGGGGCATGGACGAGCAGTACTTC. Amino acids: CAISERVTGGMDEQYF.

The genes are TRBV20-1 and TRBJ2-3; the D gene could be TRBD1 or TRBD2 (5 bases each). The CDR3 is made up of 12 amino acids. Germline V gene sequence: CDR1 DFQATT, CDR2 SNEGSKA (reference sequence). V lost 6 bases, J lost 6 bases, and 13 bases lay in between. CDR3 loop: CSAPGGTDTQYF. CDR3 sequence (DNA): TGCAGTGCCCCTGGGGGTACGGATACGCAGTATTTT.

V is TRBV3-1 and J is TRBJ2-5; D is perhaps TRBD1 or TRBD2 (6 bases each). Germline CDR1 and CDR2: LGHDT and YNNKEL (reference sequence). V lost 3 bases to trimming and J lost 9 bases, with 11 bases between them. This CDR3 contains 12 residues. Here the CDR3 DNA reads TGTGCCAGCAGCCAGGGGGGCCGGGCCCAGTACTTC. Translating it yields CASSQGGRAQYF.

Ten or more counts support this clonotype. The chain links TRBV4-1 to TRBJ1-4; possible D gene TRBD1, 5 bases. Trimming pared 4 bases from V and 8 bases from J, leaving 17 bases between. Germline CDR1 and CDR2: MGHRA and YSYEKL. This CDR3 region has 15 residues. The CDR3 nucleotides read TGCGCCAGCAGCCTGACGGGGCCAGGGAACGAAAAACTGTTTTTT. Encoded protein: CASSLTGPGNEKLFF.

This clonotype was picked up a small number of times. This chain uses TRBV19 with TRBJ2-3; no clear D. The V end lost 1 base, the J end lost 4 bases, and 9 bases lay between the germline ends. This CDR3 has 14 amino acids. Germline V gives CDR1 LNHDA, CDR2 SQIVND (reference sequence). The CDR3, as DNA: TGTGCCAGTAGTATAGGACGGGTGGCAGATACGCAGTATTTT. Protein sequence: CASSIGRVADTQYF.

V and J are TRBV3-1 and TRBJ1-2; 7 bases match TRBD1. CDR3 length: 13 amino acids. The ends lost 4 bases at V and 8 bases at J; junction bases unmatched: 7. Looked up from germline, CDR1 is LGHDT and CDR2 is YNNKEL (reference sequence). CDR3 protein: CASSLPQGRGYTF. The DNA of the CDR3 is TGTGCCAGCAGCCTACCACAGGGGCGGGGCTACACCTTC.

This clonotype turned up a few times. J is TRBJ2-6 and V is TRBV7-2; no clear D gene. Trimming removed 5 bases at V and 0 bases at J, with 8 bases between. The CDR3 runs to 15 residues. In germline, CDR1 is SGHTA, CDR2 FQGNSA. The CDR3 sequence is CASSHRNSGANVLTF. The CDR3 region has the DNA TGTGCCAGCAGCCACCGAAACTCTGGGGCCAACGTCCTGACTTTC.

This clonotype came up many times. V and J are TRBV20-1 and TRBJ2-3; TRBD2 agrees at 7 bases. The CDR3 consists of 15 residues. The V gene end was trimmed by 2 bases and the J gene end by 4 bases; junction bases not matched to a gene: 9. CDR1 is DFQATT, CDR2 SNEGSKA, per germline (reference sequence). The CDR3 spells CSARSGLETPDTQYF. The CDR3, as DNA: TGCAGTGCTAGAAGCGGACTAGAAACCCCAGATACGCAGTATTTT.

This clonotype was recorded at least ten times. The V call is TRBV6-6, the J call TRBJ1-1, with D unclear. Germline-derived CDR1 and CDR2 are MNHNY and SVGAGI (reference sequence). This CDR3 is 13 amino acids long. V gave up 6 bases and J gave up 11 bases, with 19 bases separating them. CDR3 amino acids: CASSSYNRRGAFF. The CDR3 bases are TGTGCCAGCAGCTCTTATAACCGAAGAGGGGCTTTCTTT.

The chain is built from TRBV7-6 and TRBJ2-1; 14 nucleotides match TRBD2. Germline V gene lookup returns CDR1 SGHVS and CDR2 FNYEAQ. V lost 5 bases to trimming and J lost 3 bases; unmatched junction nucleotides: 12. This CDR3 region has 19 residues. The CDR3, as DNA: TGTGCCAGCAGCACCCCGAGGGGGACTAGCGGGAGTATCTACAATGAGCAGTTCTTC. It specifies CASSTPRGTSGSIYNEQFF.

This clonotype has just a few counts. The chain joins TRBV24-1 to TRBJ1-3, with no clear D. This CDR3 contains 15 residues. Germline V gene data show CDR1 as KGHDR and CDR2 as SFDVKD. Trimming removed 5 bases from V and 0 bases from J, with 10 bases in between. This CDR3 is CATSVGGSSGNTIYF. CDR3 nucleotides: TGTGCCACCAGTGTGGGAGGATCCTCTGGAAACACCATATATTTT.

V gene TRBV7-9 combines with J gene TRBJ2-3, with D unclear. Germline V gene data show CDR1 as SEHNR and CDR2 as FQNEAQ (reference sequence). The CDR3 length is 14 residues. Trimming stripped 2 bases from V and 2 bases from J, with 8 bases between. CDR3 DNA sequence: TGTGCCAGCAGCTTATTACACATCACAGATACGCAGTATTTT. It codes for CASSLLHITDTQYF.

This clonotype occurred a few times. The chain is built from TRBV6-5 and TRBJ2-1, with 7 nucleotides matching TRBD1. Unmatched junction bases numbered 6, after V lost 4 bases and J lost 0 bases. Germline V lookup: CDR1 MNHEY, CDR2 SVGAGI. This CDR3 has 16 residues. CDR3 region: CASSSGWTGSYNEQFF. The CDR3 DNA reads TGTGCCAGCAGTTCGGGCTGGACAGGCTCCTACAATGAGCAGTTCTTC.

This clonotype was counted only a few times. The chain joins TRBV5-1 to TRBJ2-1; no clear D gene. Germline loops: CDR1 SGHRS, CDR2 YFSETQ. V was pared by 0 bases and J by 0 bases, with 10 bases between. The CDR3 extends over 16 amino acids. CDR3 DNA: TGCGCCAGCAGCTTGGCGGCATGGAGCTCCTACAATGAGCAGTTCTTC. Translated, it gives CASSLAAWSSYNEQFF.

This clonotype was detected only a few times. DNA for the CDR3: TGCGCCAGCAGCCTGCGGACAGGGGGCGACGAGCAGTACTTC. Protein sequence: CASSLRTGGDEQYF. The chain has TRBV5-1 and TRBJ2-7, with 11 bases that match TRBD1. The CDR3 has 14 amino acids. The germline V gene has CDR1 SGHRS and CDR2 YFSETQ. J gave up 5 bases and V 4 bases, and 5 bases lay outside the gene matches.

The table lists this clonotype with a few counts. The rearrangement joins TRBV28 to TRBJ2-5; TRBD1 matches at 9 bases. V lost 3 bases to trimming and J lost 5 bases; unmatched junction nucleotides: 10. CDR3 size: 16 residues. The germline gives CDR1 MDHEN, CDR2 SYDVKM. In DNA form, the CDR3 reads TGTGCCAGCAGTTTTCTCCGGGACAGGGTTGGGGAGACCCAGTACTTC. As protein: CASSFLRDRVGETQYF.

This chain connects TRBV18 to TRBJ2-7, with D perhaps assigned TRBD1 or TRBD2 (6 bases each). This CDR3 contains 14 residues. Germline V gene data show CDR1 as KGHSH and CDR2 as LQKENI. Trimming took off 6 bases at V and 2 bases at J, with 14 bases between the two ends. In nucleotides, the CDR3 is TGTGCCAGCTCCCCGGGGGCAGGGGCCTACGAGCAGTACTTC. As protein: CASSPGAGAYEQYF.

The sample holds many counts of this clonotype. This chain joins TRBV20-1 and TRBJ1-1; D perhaps matches TRBD1 (5 bases). The V and J ends lost 2 bases and 5 bases respectively, with 18 bases between them. Germline V gene sequence: CDR1 DFQATT, CDR2 SNEGSKA (reference sequence). The length of the CDR3 is 15 residues. The CDR3 is CSARRRARGGTEAFF. The CDR3, as DNA: TGCAGTGCTAGACGCAGGGCTCGAGGTGGGACTGAAGCTTTCTTT.

The chain carries TRBV6-5 and TRBJ1-1; D remains unclear. The V gene lost 6 bases and the J gene lost 11 bases, with 13 bases spanning the gap. Germline V gene sequence: CDR1 MNHEY, CDR2 SVGAGI. This CDR3 comprises 11 residues. CDR3 in amino acids: CASRSSKEAFF. The CDR3 region has the DNA TGTGCCAGCAGATCTAGTAAAGAGGCTTTCTTT.

This chain connects TRBV29-1 to TRBJ1-4; 7 nucleotides line up with TRBD1. CDR3 size: 13 residues. CDR1 is SQVTM, CDR2 ANQGSEA, per germline. The J segment lost 8 bases and the V segment lost 7 bases, leaving 10 bases of the junction unmatched. The CDR3 nucleotides read TGCAGCGCCCAGACAGGGTACCGCGAAAAACTGTTTTTT. Protein sequence: CSAQTGYREKLFF.

The chain uses TRBV7-2 and TRBJ2-7, with D tentatively TRBD1 (6 bases). The CDR3 totals 14 residues. The germline V gene encodes CDR1 SGHTA and CDR2 FQGNSA. Trimming left V 2 bases short and J 3 bases short, with 11 bases between. CDR3 nucleotides: TGTGCCAGCAGCTTACTGGGGGCGGGCTACGAGCAGTACTTC. Protein product: CASSLLGAGYEQYF.

This clonotype showed up just a few times. The chain carries TRBV3-1 and TRBJ2-5, with a possible D match to TRBD2 (6 bases). V lost 1 base and J 5 bases, leaving 11 bases between the germline ends. This CDR3 region has 14 residues. Germline lookup yields CDR1 LGHDT and CDR2 YNNKEL (reference sequence). The CDR3 DNA reads TGTGCCAGCAGCCAAGCTGCACGGGAGGAGACCCAGTACTTC. This encodes CASSQAAREETQYF.

This clonotype was recorded once. This chain joins TRBV4-3 and TRBJ2-3; D uncertain. The germline V gene has CDR1 LGHNA and CDR2 YSLEER. This CDR3 comprises 16 residues. V was pared by 1 base and J by 4 bases, with 15 bases between. CDR3 coding DNA: TGCGCCAGCAGCCAAGCCCCGGGCCCCCGCGCAGATACGCAGTATTTT. Protein: CASSQAPGPRADTQYF.